The T cell receptor (beta chain) under discussion was sequenced for a study of neurological immune-mediated disorders. General study results and limits: Private repertoires in all groups were suggested by the absence of shared CDR3 amino acid sequences among expanded clones across subjects. The phylogenetic placement of 18 of 34 multiple sclerosis patients' repertoires in one related-CDR3 cluster constitutes a possible signature.

This clonotype was counted many times. What it binds is unknown. 5'RACE employing 10-nucleotide random UMIs yielded the cDNA. Each CDR3 protein is one row after TCRdb ran MiXCR on the 5' RACE reads. The sample lists about 87,000 distinct CDR3 sequences, roughly 3.5% occurring once. The CDR3 is 17 residues long. Trimming removed 0 bases from V and 1 base from J; junction bases left unmatched: 6. Germline lookup yields CDR1 SGDLS and CDR2 YYNGEE. The source of this sequence is a woman between 45 and 65 years old with multiple sclerosis. The sample was PBMCs. The V and J genes are TRBV9 and TRBJ2-2, with 7 nucleotides matching TRBD1. DNA of the CDR3: TGTGCCAGCAGCGTAGGGCAAGGGGGCTGGAACACCGGGGAGCTGTTTTTT. Its translation: CASSVGQGGWNTGELFF. The full variable domain, in which reference TRBV9 and TRBJ2-2 provide the parts outside the CDR3, is DSGVTQTPKHLITATGQRVTLRCSPRSGDLSVYWYQQSLDQGLQFLIQYYNGEERAKGNILERFSAQQFPDLHSELNLSSLELGDSALYFCASSVGQGGWNTGELFFGEGSRLTVL.